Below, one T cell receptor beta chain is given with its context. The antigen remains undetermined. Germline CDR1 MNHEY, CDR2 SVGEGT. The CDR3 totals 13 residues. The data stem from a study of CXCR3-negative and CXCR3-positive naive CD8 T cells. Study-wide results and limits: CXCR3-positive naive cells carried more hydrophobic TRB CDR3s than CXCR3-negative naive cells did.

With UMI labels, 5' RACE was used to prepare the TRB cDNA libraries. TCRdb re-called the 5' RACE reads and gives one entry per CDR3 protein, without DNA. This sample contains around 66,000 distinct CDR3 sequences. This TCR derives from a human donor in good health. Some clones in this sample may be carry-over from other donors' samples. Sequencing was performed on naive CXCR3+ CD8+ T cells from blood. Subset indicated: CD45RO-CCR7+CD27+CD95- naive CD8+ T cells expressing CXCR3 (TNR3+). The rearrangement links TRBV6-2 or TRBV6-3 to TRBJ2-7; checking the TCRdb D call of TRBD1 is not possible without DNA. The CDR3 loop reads CASSYSSGHEQYF.